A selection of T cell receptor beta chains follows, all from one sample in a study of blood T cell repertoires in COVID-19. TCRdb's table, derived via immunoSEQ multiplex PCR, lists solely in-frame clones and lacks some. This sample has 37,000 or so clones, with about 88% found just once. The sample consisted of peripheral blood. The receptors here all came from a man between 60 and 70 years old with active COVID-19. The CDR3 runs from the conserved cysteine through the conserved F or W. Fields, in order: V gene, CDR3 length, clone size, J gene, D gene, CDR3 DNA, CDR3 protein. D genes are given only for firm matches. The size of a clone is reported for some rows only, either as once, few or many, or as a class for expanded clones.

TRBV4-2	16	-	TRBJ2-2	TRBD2	TGTGCCAGCAGCCAATCAGGACTAGCGGACACCGGGGAGCTGTTTTTT	CASSQSGLADTGELFF
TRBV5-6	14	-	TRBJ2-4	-	TGTGCCAGCAGCTTTACCTCATCAGAAAACATTCAGTACTTC	CASSFTSSENIQYF
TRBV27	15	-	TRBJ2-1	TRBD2	TGTGCCAGCAGTGCGGGACTAGCGGGAGGAAATGAGCAGTTCTTC	CASSAGLAGGNEQFF
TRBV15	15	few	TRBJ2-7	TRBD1	TGTGCCACCAGCACCGGGACAGGGGGGTCCCACGAGCAGTACTTC	CATSTGTGGSHEQYF
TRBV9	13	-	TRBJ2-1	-	TGTGCCAGCAGCGCTGACAACTACAATGAGCAGTTCTTC	CASSADNYNEQFF
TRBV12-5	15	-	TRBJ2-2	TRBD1	TGTGCTAGTGGTTCGTGGGACAGTAACACCGGGGAGCTGTTTTTT	CASGSWDSNTGELFF
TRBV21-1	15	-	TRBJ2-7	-	TGTGCCAGCAGCAAAGTAACAGGGCCTTCCTACGAGCAGTACTTC	CASSKVTGPSYEQYF
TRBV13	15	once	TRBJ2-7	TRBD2	TGTGCCAGCAGCTTACGAGCGGGAGGCCTCTACGAGCAGTACTTC	CASSLRAGGLYEQYF
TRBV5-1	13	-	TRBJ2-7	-	TGCGCCAGCAGCTTCGGACAGCCCTACGAGCAGTACTTC	CASSFGQPYEQYF
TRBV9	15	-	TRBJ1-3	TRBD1	TGTGCCAGCAGCGTAGGCGGGACAGCTGGAAACACCATATATTTT	CASSVGGTAGNTIYF
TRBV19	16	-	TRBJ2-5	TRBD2	TGTGCCAGTAGTGAGGGGGTAGCGGGAGGGCCACAGACCCAGTACTTC	CASSEGVAGGPQTQYF
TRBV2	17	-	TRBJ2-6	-	TGTGCCAGCAGTGCCTCAGGGTCTATCTCTGGGGCCAACGTCCTGACTTTC	CASSASGSISGANVLTF
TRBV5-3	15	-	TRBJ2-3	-	TGTGCCAGAAGCTTGGCCGGGGGAAAGGCAGATACGCAGTATTTT	CARSLAGGKADTQYF
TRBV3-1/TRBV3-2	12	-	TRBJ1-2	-	TGTGCCAGCAGCCAATCCGGGGATGGCTACACCTTC	CASSQSGDGYTF
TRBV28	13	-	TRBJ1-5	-	TGTGCCAGCAGTTCTCGGGGCAATCAGCCCCAGCATTTT	CASSSRGNQPQHF
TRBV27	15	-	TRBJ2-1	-	TGTGCCAGCAGCCCATCCCCCCACTTTAACAATGAGCAGTTCTTC	CASSPSPHFNNEQFF
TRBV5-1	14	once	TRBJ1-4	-	TGCGCCAGCAGCTTGGTCGCAGGGAATGAAAAACTGTTTTTT	CASSLVAGNEKLFF
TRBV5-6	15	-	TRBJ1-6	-	TGTGCCAGCAGCTTGGGGGCAGGGTATAATTCACCCCTCCACTTT	CASSLGAGYNSPLHF
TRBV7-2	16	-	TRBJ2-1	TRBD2	TGTGCCAGCAGCTTAGACGTGGCGGGAGCGCGGAATGAGCAGTTCTTC	CASSLDVAGARNEQFF
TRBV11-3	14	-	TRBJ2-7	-	TGTGCCAGCAGCCACAAGAGAGACAGTTACGAGCAGTACTTC	CASSHKRDSYEQYF
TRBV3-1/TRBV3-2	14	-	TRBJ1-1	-	TGTGCCAGCAGCCAAGAGGGAGCGAACACTGAAGCTTTCTTT	CASSQEGANTEAFF
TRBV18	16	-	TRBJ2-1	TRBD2	TGTGCCACCTGGACTAGCGGGAGTTCTTTGTACAATGAGCAGTTCTTC	CATWTSGSSLYNEQFF
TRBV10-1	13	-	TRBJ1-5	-	TGCGCCAGCAACGAAGGGGCCGGTCAGCCCCAGCATTTT	CASNEGAGQPQHF
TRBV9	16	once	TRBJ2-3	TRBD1	TGTGCCAGCAGCCCAGACCCGGGACAGGGGGGAAGTACGCAGTATTTT	CASSPDPGQGGSTQYF
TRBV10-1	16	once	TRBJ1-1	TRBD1	TGCGCCAGCAGTGAGTCTTGGACAGGGGTTGGGACTGAAGCTTTCTTT	CASSESWTGVGTEAFF
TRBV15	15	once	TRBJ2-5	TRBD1	TGTGCCACCAGCAGAGGGACAGGCTTACAAGAGACCCAGTACTTC	CATSRGTGLQETQYF
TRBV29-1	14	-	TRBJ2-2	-	TGCAGCGTTGAAGGGGCGTCCAGAACCGGGGAGCTGTTTTTT	CSVEGASRTGELFF
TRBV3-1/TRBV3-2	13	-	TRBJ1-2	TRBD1	TGTGCCAGCAGCCAATCCTCAGGGGGCGGCTACACCTTC	CASSQSSGGGYTF
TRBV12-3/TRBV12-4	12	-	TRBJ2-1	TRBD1	TGTGCCAGCAGTCGGACAGGGGTCGAGCAGTTCTTC	CASSRTGVEQFF
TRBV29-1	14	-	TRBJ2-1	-	TGCAGCGTTGAAAAGGGGAGGAGCGGGAATGAGCAGTTCTTC	CSVEKGRSGNEQFF
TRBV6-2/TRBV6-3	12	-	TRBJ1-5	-	TGTGCCAGCAGTCAGGGTTATCAGCCCCAGCATTTT	CASSQGYQPQHF
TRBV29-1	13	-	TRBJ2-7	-	TGCAGCGTTGCCCCGTCGGGGGAACACGAGCAGTACTTC	CSVAPSGEHEQYF
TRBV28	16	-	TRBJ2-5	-	TGTGCCAGCAGTATCCCCGAGGGGGTAGCGCAAGAGACCCAGTACTTC	CASSIPEGVAQETQYF
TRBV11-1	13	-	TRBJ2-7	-	TGTGCCAGCAGCCGGGGGAGGTCCTACGAGCAGTACTTC	CASSRGRSYEQYF
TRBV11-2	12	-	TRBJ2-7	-	TGTGCCAGCAGCTTATCAGGCGGGTATTCATTCTTC	CASSLSGGYSFF
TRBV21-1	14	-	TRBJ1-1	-	TGTGCCAGCAGCATCCCACAGGAAAGGGCTGAAGCTTTCTTT	CASSIPQERAEAFF
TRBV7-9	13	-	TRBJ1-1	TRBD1	TGTGCCAGCAGTCAGGGGGCGTCCACTGAAGCTTTCTTT	CASSQGASTEAFF
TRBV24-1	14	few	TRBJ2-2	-	TGTGCCACCAGTCCAGGACAAAACACCGGGGAGCTGTTTTTT	CATSPGQNTGELFF
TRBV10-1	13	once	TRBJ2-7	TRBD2	TGCGCCAGCAGTGTCGGGACTAGCGACGAGCAGTACTTC	CASSVGTSDEQYF
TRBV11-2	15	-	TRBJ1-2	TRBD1	TGTGCCAGCAGCCTCGGACAGGCGGGGATCTATGGCTACACCTTC	CASSLGQAGIYGYTF
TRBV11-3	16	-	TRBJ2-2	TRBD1	TGTGCCAGCAGCTCCGGGACAGGGTACACCACCGGGGAGCTGTTTTTT	CASSSGTGYTTGELFF
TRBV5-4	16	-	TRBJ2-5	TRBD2	TGTGCCAGCAGCTTGTCGCTAGCGGGAGCCTTGGAGACCCAGTACTTC	CASSLSLAGALETQYF
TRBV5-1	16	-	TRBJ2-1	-	TGCGCCAGCAGCTTGGCCGGTGGGAGTTCCATAAATGAGCAGTTCTTC	CASSLAGGSSINEQFF
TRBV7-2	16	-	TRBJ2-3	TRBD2	TGTGCCAGCAGCTCATACCGAGCGGGAGGGTTAGATACGCAGTATTTT	CASSSYRAGGLDTQYF
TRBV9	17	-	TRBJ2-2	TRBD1	TGTGCCAGCAGCCCGCTACCGGGACAGGGAGGCGCCGGGGAGCTGTTTTTT	CASSPLPGQGGAGELFF
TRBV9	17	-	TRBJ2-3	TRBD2	TGTGCCAGCAGCGCCCCTACACTAGCGGGAGTTGCAGATACGCAGTATTTT	CASSAPTLAGVADTQYF
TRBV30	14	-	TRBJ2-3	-	TGTGCCTGGAGCAAGGGACAAAACACAGATACGCAGTATTTT	CAWSKGQNTDTQYF
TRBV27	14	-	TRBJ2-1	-	TGTGCCAGCACCGGGACTCCAAAGCACAATGAGCAGTTCTTC	CASTGTPKHNEQFF
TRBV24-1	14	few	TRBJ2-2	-	TGTGCCACCAGTGCTTCAGGTTTCGGCGGGGAGCTGTTTTTT	CATSASGFGGELFF
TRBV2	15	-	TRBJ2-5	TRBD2	TGTGCCAGCAAGGAAGATAGCGGGAGCCTAGAGACCCAGTACTTC	CASKEDSGSLETQYF
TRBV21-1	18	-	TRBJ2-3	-	TGTGCCAGCAGCAAAGGCGGGAGACTAGCGGGAAATGGAGATACGCAGTATTTT	CASSKGGRLAGNGDTQYF
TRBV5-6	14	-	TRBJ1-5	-	TGTGCCAGCAGCTTCAGGGGCACTTATCAGCCCCAGCATTTT	CASSFRGTYQPQHF
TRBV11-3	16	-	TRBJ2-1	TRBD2	TGTGCCAGCAGCTTAGTCAGCGGGAGCAGCCTCAATGAGCAGTTCTTC	CASSLVSGSSLNEQFF
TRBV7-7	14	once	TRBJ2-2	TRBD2	TGTGCCAGCACTAGCGGACCAAAAACCGGGGAGCTGTTTTTT	CASTSGPKTGELFF
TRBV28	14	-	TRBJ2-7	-	TGTGCCAGCAGGCCAGGGTCACCTACCTACGAGCAGTACTTC	CASRPGSPTYEQYF
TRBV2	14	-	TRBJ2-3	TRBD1	TGTGCCAGCATCGTTGGACAGGGGATAGATACGCAGTATTTT	CASIVGQGIDTQYF
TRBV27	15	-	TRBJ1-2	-	TGTGCCAGCAGTTTTTTGGGGAGGTCTGACTATGGCTACACCTTC	CASSFLGRSDYGYTF